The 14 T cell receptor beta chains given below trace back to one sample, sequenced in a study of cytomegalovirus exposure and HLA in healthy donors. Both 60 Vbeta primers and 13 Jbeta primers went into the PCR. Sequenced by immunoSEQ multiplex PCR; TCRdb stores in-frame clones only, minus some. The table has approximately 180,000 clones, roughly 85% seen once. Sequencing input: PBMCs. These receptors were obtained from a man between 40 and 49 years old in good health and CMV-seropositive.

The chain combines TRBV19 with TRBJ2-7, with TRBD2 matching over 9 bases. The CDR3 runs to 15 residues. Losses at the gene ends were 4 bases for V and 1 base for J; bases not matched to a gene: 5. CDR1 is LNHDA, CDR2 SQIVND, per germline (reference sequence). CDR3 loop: CASSRPAGGSYEQYF. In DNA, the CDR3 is TGTGCCAGTAGTAGACCAGCGGGAGGATCCTACGAGCAGTACTTC.

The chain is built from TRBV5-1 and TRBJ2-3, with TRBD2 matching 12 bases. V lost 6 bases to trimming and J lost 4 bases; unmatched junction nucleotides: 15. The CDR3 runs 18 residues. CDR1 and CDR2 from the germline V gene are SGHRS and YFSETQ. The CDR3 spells CASTPGPSGRGAADTQYF. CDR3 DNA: TGCGCCAGCACCCCGGGGCCTAGCGGGAGGGGCGCCGCAGATACGCAGTATTTT.

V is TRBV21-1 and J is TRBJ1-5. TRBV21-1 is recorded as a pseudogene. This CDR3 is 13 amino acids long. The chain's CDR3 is CASSKEENQPQHF. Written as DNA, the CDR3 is TGTGCCAGCAGCAAAGAGGAGAATCAGCCCCAGCATTTT.

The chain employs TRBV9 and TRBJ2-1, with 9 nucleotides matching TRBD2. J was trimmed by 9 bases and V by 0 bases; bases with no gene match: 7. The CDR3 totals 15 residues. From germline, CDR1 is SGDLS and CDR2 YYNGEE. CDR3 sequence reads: CASSVDSAGGIEQFF. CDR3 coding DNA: TGTGCCAGCAGCGTAGATTCTGCGGGAGGGATTGAGCAGTTCTTC.

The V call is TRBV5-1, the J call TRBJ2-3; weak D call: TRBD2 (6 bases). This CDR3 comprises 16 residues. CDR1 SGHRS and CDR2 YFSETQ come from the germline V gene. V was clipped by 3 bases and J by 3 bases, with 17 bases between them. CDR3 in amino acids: CASSYLEGGSTDTQYF. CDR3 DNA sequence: TGCGCCAGCAGCTATTTAGAGGGAGGTAGTACAGATACGCAGTATTTT.

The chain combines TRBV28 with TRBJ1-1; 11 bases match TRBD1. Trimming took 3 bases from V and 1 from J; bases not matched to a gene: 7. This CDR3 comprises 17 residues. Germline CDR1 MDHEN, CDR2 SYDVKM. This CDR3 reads CASSFGGQGAANTEAFF. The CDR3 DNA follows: TGTGCCAGCAGTTTTGGAGGACAGGGGGCGGCGAACACTGAAGCTTTCTTT.

The chain's CDR3 is CASTSADRGLHSNQPQHF. The CDR3 nucleotides are TGTGCCAGCACCTCAGCGGACAGGGGGCTCCATAGCAATCAGCCCCAGCATTTT. The J gene is TRBJ1-5, the V gene TRBV28; the match to TRBD1 covers 11 bases. The CDR3 runs 18 residues. V was pared by 7 bases and J by 0 bases, with 11 bases of the junction left unmatched. Germline loops: CDR1 MDHEN, CDR2 SYDVKM.

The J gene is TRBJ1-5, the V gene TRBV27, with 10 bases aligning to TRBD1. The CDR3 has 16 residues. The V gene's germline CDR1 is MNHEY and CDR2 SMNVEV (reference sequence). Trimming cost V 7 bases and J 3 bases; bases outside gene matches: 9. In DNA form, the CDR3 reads TGTGCCAGCACTAGAACCGGGACAGGGGACAATCAGCCCCAGCATTTT. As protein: CASTRTGTGDNQPQHF.

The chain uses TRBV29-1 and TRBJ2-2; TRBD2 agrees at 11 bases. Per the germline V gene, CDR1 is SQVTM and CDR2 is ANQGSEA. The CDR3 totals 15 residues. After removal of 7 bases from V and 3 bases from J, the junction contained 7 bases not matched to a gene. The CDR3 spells CSARGTSGYTGELFF. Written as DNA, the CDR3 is TGCAGCGCTAGGGGGACTAGCGGATACACCGGGGAGCTGTTTTTT.

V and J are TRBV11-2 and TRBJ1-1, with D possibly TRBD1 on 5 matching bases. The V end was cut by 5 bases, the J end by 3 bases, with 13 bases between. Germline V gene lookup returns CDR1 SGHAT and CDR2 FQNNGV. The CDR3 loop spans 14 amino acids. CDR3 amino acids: CASSLQGPHTEAFF. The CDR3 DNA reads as TGTGCCAGCAGCCTCCAGGGCCCCCACACTGAAGCTTTCTTT. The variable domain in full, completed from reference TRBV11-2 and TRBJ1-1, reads EAGVAQSPRYKIIEKRQSVAFWCNPISGHATLYWYQQILGQGPKLLIQFQNNGVVDDSQLPKDRFSAERLKGVDSTLKIQPAKLEDSAVYLCASSLQGPHTEAFFGQGTRLTVV.

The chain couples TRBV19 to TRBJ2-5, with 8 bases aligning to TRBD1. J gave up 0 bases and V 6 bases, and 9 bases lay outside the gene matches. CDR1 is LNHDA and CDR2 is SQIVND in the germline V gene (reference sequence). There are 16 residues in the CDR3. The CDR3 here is CASRGTGPGYQETQYF. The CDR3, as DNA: TGTGCCAGTAGGGGGACAGGCCCGGGGTACCAAGAGACCCAGTACTTC.

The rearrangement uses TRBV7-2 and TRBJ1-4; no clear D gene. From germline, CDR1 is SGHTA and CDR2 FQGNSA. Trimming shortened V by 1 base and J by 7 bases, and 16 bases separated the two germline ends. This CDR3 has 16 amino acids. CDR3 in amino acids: CASSLGLLGSGEKLFF. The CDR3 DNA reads TGTGCCAGCAGCTTAGGGCTTCTTGGGTCAGGTGAAAAACTGTTTTTT. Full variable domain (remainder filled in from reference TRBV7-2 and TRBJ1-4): GAGVSQSPSNKVTEKGKDVELRCDPISGHTALYWYRQSLGQGLEFLIYFQGNSAPDKSGLPSDRFSAERTGGSVSTLTIQRTQQEDSAVYLCASSLGLLGSGEKLFFGSGTQLSVL.

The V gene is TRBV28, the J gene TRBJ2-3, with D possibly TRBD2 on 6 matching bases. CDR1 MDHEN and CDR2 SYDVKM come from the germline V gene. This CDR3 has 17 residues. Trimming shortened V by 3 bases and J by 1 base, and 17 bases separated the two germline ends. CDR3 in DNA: TGTGCCAGCAGTTTCTTCTATACGGGAGAGGGCACAGATACGCAGTATTTT. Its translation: CASSFFYTGEGTDTQYF.

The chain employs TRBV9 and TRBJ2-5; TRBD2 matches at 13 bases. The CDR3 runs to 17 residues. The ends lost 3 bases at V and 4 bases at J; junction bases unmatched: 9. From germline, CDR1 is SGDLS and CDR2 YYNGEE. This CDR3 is CASSGVGLAGDGETQYF. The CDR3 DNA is TGTGCCAGCAGCGGGGTCGGACTAGCGGGAGATGGAGAGACCCAGTACTTC.